This T cell receptor (beta chain) was recovered during a study of T cell responses to AZD1222 COVID-19 vaccine. The study, taken as a whole, reports: Among spike-specific TCRs, nearly half reportedly target unmutated variant regions. Recipients of AZD1222 seropositive at baseline numbered only 6 or 7. With dominance at 160-218 and 743-854, vaccine-associated CD4 TCRs spanned spike. Donor demographics were predominantly white British with a female majority; clonal diversity may be underestimated.

The repertoire was sequenced with immunoSEQ multiplex PCR; TCRdb's copy has only in-frame clones and lacks some. The sample lists under 200,000 clones, about 90% occurring once. Comments on this clone: Its specificity is not known.

This CDR3 has 11 residues. Germline CDR1 is SQVTM and CDR2 is ANQGSEA. The chain combines TRBV29-1 with TRBJ1-2, with unresolved D. The clonotype comes from an adult who received the AZD1222 COVID-19 vaccine. The sequencing used peripheral blood, collected 28 days after the second AZD1222 dose. In DNA form, the CDR3 reads TGCAGTGGATCAGTTAACTATGGCTACACCTTC. Protein product: CSGSVNYGYTF.